Listed below are T cell receptor beta chains from one sample, sequenced in a study of blood T cells in healthy people across ages. TCRdb processed the 5' RACE reads anew with MiXCR; each CDR3 protein has one entry. The profile covers over a million distinct CDR3 sequences, with almost 25% appearing a single time and around 0.75% taken by the ten largest. This same sample was also taken into another study, of T cells of mothers and their children.

Specimen: blood. The source is a girl aged 2-9 years in good health. Each CDR3 is given with its conserved first and last residue. Fields, in order: clone size, D gene, V gene, CDR3 length, J gene, CDR3 protein, CDR3 DNA. A D gene is named only where the DNA matches it firmly. Clone size is not always given. Where it is, it says once, few, many or a class for expanded clones.

>NA|NA|TRBV5-1|16|TRBJ1-2
CASSYSQGSVIGGYTF
TGCGCCAGCAGCTACAGCCAGGGATCGGTCATCGGAGGCTACACCTTC
>few|NA|TRBV12-3/TRBV12-4|14|TRBJ1-4
CASSLWGGHEKLFF
TGTGCCAGCAGTTTGTGGGGGGGGCATGAAAAACTGTTTTTT
>few|NA|TRBV7-2|14|TRBJ2-3
CASSLAEGTDTQYF
TGTGCCAGCAGCTTAGCGGAGGGGACAGATACGCAGTATTTT
>NA|TRBD1|TRBV6-6|15|TRBJ1-2
CASSDRTGEALGYTF
TGTGCCAGCAGCGACCGAACAGGGGAGGCTCTAGGCTACACCTTC
>few|NA|TRBV4-1|13|TRBJ1-5
CASSQVSGQPQHF
TGCGCCAGCAGCCAAGTTTCCGGTCAGCCCCAGCATTTT
>NA|TRBD1|TRBV9|15|TRBJ2-7
CASSPSGQVTYEQYF
TGTGCCAGCAGCCCCTCGGGACAGGTAACCTACGAGCAGTACTTC
>NA|TRBD1|TRBV12-3/TRBV12-4|13|TRBJ1-3
CASSPQGGNTIYF
TGTGCCAGCAGTCCACAGGGGGGAAACACCATATATTTT
>few|TRBD1|TRBV5-1|15|TRBJ1-1
CASSGPGQGRPEAFF
TGCGCCAGCAGCGGGCCGGGACAGGGGAGGCCTGAAGCTTTCTTT
>NA|NA|TRBV4-2|15|TRBJ2-1
CATGEVGRSYNEQFF
TGTGCCACCGGGGAAGTAGGCCGATCCTACAATGAGCAGTTCTTC
>NA|NA|TRBV7-8|15|TRBJ1-1
CASSSAGYRNTEAFF
TGTGCCAGCAGCTCCGCGGGGTACAGGAACACTGAAGCTTTCTTT
>NA|NA|TRBV3-1|15|TRBJ1-6
CASSQGIEGLSPLHF
TGTGCCAGCAGCCAAGGGATCGAAGGGCTTTCACCCCTCCACTTT
>few|TRBD1|TRBV28|12|TRBJ2-7
CASRDRSVEQYF
TGTGCCAGCAGGGACAGGTCGGTCGAGCAGTACTTC
>NA|NA|TRBV20-1|14|TRBJ2-7
CSAQKQGSSYEQYF
TGCAGTGCCCAGAAGCAGGGTAGCTCCTACGAGCAGTACTTC
>NA|TRBD2|TRBV20-1|17|TRBJ2-7
CSARLAGVPAAQEKQYF
TGCAGTGCTCGACTAGCGGGAGTCCCCGCCGCCCAGGAGAAGCAGTACTTC
>NA|NA|TRBV10-1|14|TRBJ2-3
CASSSSSLTDTQYF
TGCGCCAGCAGTTCCTCGTCTTTGACAGATACGCAGTATTTT
>few|NA|TRBV24-1|13|TRBJ2-1
CATSEGLANEQFF
TGTGCCACCAGTGAGGGACTTGCGAATGAGCAGTTCTTC